This TCR beta chain was recovered during a study of T-cell reconstitution after alpha-beta-depleted transplantation in children. Germline V gives CDR1 MNHEY, CDR2 SMNVEV (reference sequence). Trimming cost V 1 base and J 0 bases, with 13 bases left between them. The CDR3 runs 16 residues. As it was prepared, the TCRbeta library received unique molecular identifiers. TCRdb fed the PCR reads into MiXCR, producing one record per CDR3 protein. The sample records hundreds of thousands of distinct CDR3 sequences, 10% to 15% being singletons. Whole-study findings and limits: Diversity and T-cell counts at one year after transplant derived mostly from new T cells.

For this clonotype: Its antigen is not identified.

Sequencing used PBMCs, mostly from graft donor cells, obtained 360 days after TCRalphabeta/CD19-depleted stem cell transplant. The chain employs TRBV27 and TRBJ2-7, with D maybe TRBD2 (6 bases). The TCR sequence derives from a male patient under 18 who had a stem cell transplant for acute myeloid leukemia, so the T cells may come from the graft donor. The CDR3 loop reads CASSLLVADGSYEQYF. CDR3 nucleotide sequence: TGTGCCAGCAGTTTATTGGTAGCGGATGGCTCCTACGAGCAGTACTTC.